This section outlines one TCR beta chain sequence together with its context. Its antigen target is currently unknown. Base qualities are not recorded, but no much larger clone differs from it by a single base. The CDR3 regions of human TCRbeta chains were analyzed by immunosequencing. As for the original processing: TCRs in the repertoires were matched against a reference library of SARS-CoV-2-specific TCRs that had been generated with the MIRA antigen-specificity platform. Breadth was defined as the fraction of unique TCRs that were SARS-CoV-2-associated. Depth was defined as the fraction of total T cells that were SARS-CoV-2-associated. Using the MIRA data, each spike-specific TCR was assigned both to the spike region to which the TCR was reactive and to a CD4 or CD8 class. Log10-transformed breadth and depth values were compared by one-way ANOVA with Sidak's multiple comparisons tests. Imported from immuneACCESS, the table was reduced by TCRdb to in-frame sequences with V and J called. These copies leave out some clones; in studies compared against another copy, an unresolved V gene accounts for under half, and the cause of the remainder is not known. The DNA was the basis for D and trimming; V, J and clone size are from that table. Within this sample are 120,000 or so clones, with roughly nine tenths of them counted one time only. The leading ten clones occupy approximately 1.6% of the sample.

According to the study, the label for this sample's time point signals: baseline before first vaccination. The vaccinee samples were drawn from two UK trials, COV001 and COV002, one of which was a single-blind randomized controlled phase 2/3 trial testing AZD1222 (ChAdOx1 nCoV-19) in healthy adults. Trial participant PBMC samples were collected at day 0 and day 28 after the second dose for TCRbeta chain sequencing. The data belong to a study of T cell responses to AZD1222 COVID-19 vaccine (dated by TCRdb to 2020 to 2023). Context from the whole study: AZD1222 recipients whose second dose came at about 4 weeks and those whose second dose came at about 12 weeks were combined into one group, since spike-specific TCR depth and breadth did not differ between the two schedules. A total of just over 230 trial participants underwent TCR sequencing, of whom about 210 received two doses of AZD1222 and 26 received two doses of the MenACWY control vaccine. Trial participants were enrolled by age into 18-55, 56-69 and 70-plus year subgroups, with roughly 160, 29 and 62 TCR-sequenced participants respectively.

Overall study results and their limits: Most participants were white British and females outnumbered males, and the authors suggested that clonal diversity may have been underestimated. Because no samples from the day 14 peak response were available, repertoires could be characterized only after the peak T cell response. Only six AZD1222 recipients were SARS-CoV-2 seropositive at baseline, limiting conclusions about previously exposed vaccinees. In the small 56-69-year group, the increase in depth fell short of significance, most likely because of low power. Reportedly, close to half of the unique spike-specific TCRs recognized epitopes lying outside the regions that are mutated in the B.1.351 and B.1.1.7 variants. A significant rise in spike-specific TCR breadth and depth was observed after two AZD1222 doses relative to day 0 and relative to MenACWY recipients. The vaccine-associated CD4 TCRs covered the entire spike protein, and the dominant responses fell in regions 160-218 and 743-854.

V loses 4 bases, J loses 7 bases, and the germline ends lie 13 bases apart. From the cysteine up to the phenylalanine, the CDR3 has a length of 13 residues. Only CDR3 DNA is held: 39 bases, read in frame from base 1. According to the germline V gene, CDR1 reads MNHEY and CDR2 reads SVGEGT. The source of this sequence is an adult in good health. The chain is assembled from TRBV6-2 or TRBV6-3 and TRBJ1-2; TRBD1 is a weak D gene call, 6 bases matching. This specimen consisted of peripheral blood, obtained on day 0 of AZD1222 vaccination. The CDR3 region: CASSFTGLGGYTF. The nucleotide sequence reads as follows: TGTGCCAGCAGTTTCACAGGGCTTGGTGGCTACACCTTC.